The present T cell receptor (beta chain) was sequenced within a study of radiotherapy plus CTLA-4 blockade in lung cancer. People whose metastatic non-small-cell lung cancer was chemo-refractory got focal radiation along with CTLA-4 blockade by ipilimumab. Generated by immunoSEQ multiplex PCR, the TCRdb table keeps only in-frame clones and is missing some. The sample contains about 51,000 clones, about 77% of which appear only once. A note on this clone: As yet, its antigen is unknown.

General study results and limits: Blood TCR clones of tumor origin expanded after radiotherapy plus ipilimumab.

V shed 4 bases and J 8 bases; nucleotides not matched to a gene: 3. CDR1 and CDR2 (germline): SGHAT, FQDESV (reference sequence). The CDR3 spans 12 residues. The chain joins TRBV11-1 to TRBJ1-1, with 8 bases fitting TRBD1. The TCR comes from a human donor with non-small cell lung cancer whose response to radiotherapy plus ipilimumab could not be evaluated. Sample: peripheral blood, taken from a patient treated with radiotherapy plus ipilimumab. The CDR3 DNA follows: TGTGCCAGCAGCTGGGGGGACAGGGAAGCTTTCTTT. As protein: CASSWGDREAFF.